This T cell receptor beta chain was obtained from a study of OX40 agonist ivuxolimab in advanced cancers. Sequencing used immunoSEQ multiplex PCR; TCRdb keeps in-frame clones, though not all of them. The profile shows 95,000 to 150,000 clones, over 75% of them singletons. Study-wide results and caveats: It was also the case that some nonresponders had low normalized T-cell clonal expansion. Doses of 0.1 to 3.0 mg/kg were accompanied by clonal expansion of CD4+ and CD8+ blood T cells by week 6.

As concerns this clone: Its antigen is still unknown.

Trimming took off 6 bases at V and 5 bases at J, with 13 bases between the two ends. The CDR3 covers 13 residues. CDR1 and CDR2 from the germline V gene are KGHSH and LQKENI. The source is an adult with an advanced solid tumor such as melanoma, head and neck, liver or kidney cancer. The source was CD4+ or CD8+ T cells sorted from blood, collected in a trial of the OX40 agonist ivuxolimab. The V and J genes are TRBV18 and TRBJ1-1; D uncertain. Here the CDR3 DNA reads TGTGCCAGCTCCCTGGACGGAAAGACTGAAGCTTTCTTT. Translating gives CASSLDGKTEAFF.